What follows are 27 T cell receptor beta chains derived from one specimen sequenced in a study of response to subunit inactivated influenza vaccine. TCRdb used MiXCR to reprocess the RT-PCR reads, holding one entry per CDR3 protein. The repertoire holds under 750,000 distinct CDR3 sequences, with roughly 10% as singletons. The sample here was PBMCs from blood, taken on the day of vaccination. The receptors stem from a man in his fifties who received an inactivated influenza vaccine.

The rearrangement uses TRBV7-6 and TRBJ2-7; 7 bases match TRBD2. The CDR3 runs 14 residues. The J segment lost 3 bases and the V segment lost 2 bases, leaving 4 bases of the junction unmatched. In germline, CDR1 is SGHVS, CDR2 FNYEAQ. The DNA for the CDR3 is TGTGCCAGCAGCTTAAAACGGGGGGACTACGAGCAGTACTTC. Protein sequence: CASSLKRGDYEQYF.

A few counts support this clonotype. The chain joins TRBV3-1 to TRBJ1-5; D is unresolved. The CDR3 has 13 amino acids. Germline V gene lookup returns CDR1 LGHDT and CDR2 YNNKEL (reference sequence). Trimming pared 2 bases from V and 4 bases from J, leaving 6 bases between. CDR3 DNA: TGTGCCAGCAGCCAATTTCTAAATCAGCCCCAGCATTTT. Translating it yields CASSQFLNQPQHF.

This clonotype came up a few times. The rearrangement links TRBV20-1 to TRBJ2-3; 10 bases are a match to TRBD2. Per germline, CDR1 DFQATT and CDR2 SNEGSKA (reference sequence). V dropped 4 bases and J dropped 10; count of bases not matched to a gene: 11. This CDR3 spans 14 amino acids. The CDR3 bases are TGCAGTGCTACAAGCGGGGGGGACGGGGTCCCGCAGTATTTT. Translation gives CSATSGGDGVPQYF.

This rearrangement joins TRBV5-5 to TRBJ2-4, with TRBD1 as a possible D gene (6 bases). CDR3 length: 12 residues. The V end was cut by 4 bases, the J end by 6 bases, with 8 bases between. Germline V gives CDR1 SGHKS, CDR2 YYEKEE (reference sequence). The CDR3 nucleotides are TGTGCCAGCAGCGAGGGGGTAAACATTCAGTACTTC. This translates into CASSEGVNIQYF.

The chain combines TRBV7-2 with TRBJ2-1; 14 positions match TRBD2. Germline CDR1 SGHTA, CDR2 FQGNSA. This CDR3 region has 17 residues. V shed 6 bases, J shed 0 bases, and the junction held 4 bases outside the gene matches. CDR3 protein: CASSWTSGGTSYNEQFF. The CDR3 bases are TGTGCCAGCAGTTGGACTAGCGGGGGGACCTCCTACAATGAGCAGTTCTTC.

The J gene is TRBJ2-3, the V gene TRBV2; D unresolved. Per the germline V gene, CDR1 is SNHLY and CDR2 is FYNNEI. V was shortened by 6 bases and J by 1 base, with 11 bases between the two germline ends. The length of the CDR3 is 14 residues. CDR3 in amino acids: CASRENVGTDTQYF. The CDR3 region has the DNA TGTGCCAGCAGGGAAAATGTAGGCACAGATACGCAGTATTTT.

Many counts were recorded for this clonotype. The chain combines TRBV20-1 with TRBJ2-1, with 12 bases that match TRBD2. Per germline, CDR1 DFQATT and CDR2 SNEGSKA (reference sequence). The CDR3 is 14 amino acids. J lost 8 bases, V lost 1 base, and 3 bases had no gene match. The CDR3 DNA reads as TGCAGTGCTAGAGGACTAGCGGGAGTCCATGAGCAGTTCTTC. This translates into CSARGLAGVHEQFF.

The chain employs TRBV6-1 and TRBJ2-7, with 11 positions matching TRBD2. Germline V gene sequence: CDR1 MNHNS, CDR2 SASEGT. This CDR3 has 14 residues. V lost 1 base to trimming and J lost 12 bases; unmatched junction nucleotides: 8. CDR3 bases: TGTGCCAGCAGTGAAGTAGCGGGAGGGCCCGCGTTGTACTTC. Its translation: CASSEVAGGPALYF.

J is TRBJ1-1 and V is TRBV6-1; D remains unclear. This CDR3 region has 13 residues. Between the trimmed V and J ends, which lost 1 base and 5 bases, there was a span of 8 bases. CDR1 is MNHNS, CDR2 SASEGT, per germline. The CDR3 nucleotides are TGTGCCAGCAGTGAAGACAGTTGGACTGAAGCTTTCTTT. It encodes CASSEDSWTEAFF.

This clonotype was picked up many times. This chain links TRBV4-3 with TRBJ1-4; no reliable D call. This CDR3 has 15 residues. The germline gives CDR1 LGHNA, CDR2 YSLEER. V was trimmed by 4 bases and J by 4 bases, leaving 13 bases between them. The CDR3 sequence: CASSRTDTFNEKLFF. The CDR3 nucleotides are TGCGCCAGCAGCCGGACCGACACCTTTAATGAAAAACTGTTTTTT.

This clonotype was counted a few times. This chain uses TRBV6-1 with TRBJ1-2; D is unresolved. Germline loops: CDR1 MNHNS, CDR2 SASEGT. The CDR3 has 13 amino acids. V lost 6 bases to trimming and J lost 7 bases, with 15 bases between them. The CDR3 region has the DNA TGTGCCAGCAGACCCGGCCAAGCCCTTGGCTACACCTTC. It translates to CASRPGQALGYTF.

This clonotype was observed a handful of times. The chain has TRBV18 and TRBJ1-1; TRBD1 matches at 9 bases. Germline CDR1 reads KGHSH; CDR2 reads LQKENI. The CDR3 totals 15 residues. V shed 3 bases, J shed 3 bases, and the junction held 5 bases outside the gene matches. The CDR3 loop reads CASSPEQGADTEAFF. The CDR3 DNA reads TGTGCCAGCTCACCGGAACAGGGGGCCGACACTGAAGCTTTCTTT. Using reference TRBV18 and TRBJ1-1 for the parts outside the CDR3, the full variable domain is NAGVMQNPRHLVRRRGQEARLRCSPMKGHSHVYWYRQLPEEGLKFMVYLQKENIIDESGMPKERFSAEFPKEGPSILRIQQVVRGDSAAYFCASSPEQGADTEAFFGQGTRLTVV.

The table lists this clonotype with a few counts. This chain connects TRBV15 to TRBJ1-2; possibly TRBD1 for D (5 bases). The germline V gene encodes CDR1 LNHNV and CDR2 YYDKDF (reference sequence). This CDR3 spans 13 amino acids. The CDR3 spells CVSVGPKGYGYTF. DNA of the CDR3: TGTGTCTCCGTGGGGCCCAAGGGCTATGGCTACACCTTC.

The table lists this clonotype with a few counts. The J gene is TRBJ1-3, the V gene TRBV6-5, with D perhaps matching TRBD1 (5 bases). Trimming removed 2 bases from V and 0 bases from J, with 11 bases in between. The germline gives CDR1 MNHEY, CDR2 SVGAGI. This CDR3 is built from 16 residues. Here the CDR3 DNA reads TGTGCCAGCAGTTACATCGGGGGGGGCTCTGGAAACACCATATATTTT. Its protein product is CASSYIGGGSGNTIYF.

This clonotype has only a few counts. The rearrangement uses TRBV28 and TRBJ1-5, with TRBD1 as a possible D gene (6 bases). Trimming removed 6 bases from V and 4 bases from J, with 16 bases in between. The CDR3 runs 15 residues. CDR1 is MDHEN and CDR2 is SYDVKM in the germline V gene. CDR3 in amino acids: CASSPETGWNQPQHF. CDR3 in DNA: TGTGCCAGCAGCCCAGAGACAGGCTGGAATCAGCCCCAGCATTTT.

The rearrangement joins TRBV28 to TRBJ2-3, with 7 bases lining up with TRBD2. V was clipped by 8 bases and J by 4 bases; unmatched bases: 9. CDR1 MDHEN and CDR2 SYDVKM come from the germline V gene. There are 14 residues in the CDR3. In nucleotides, the CDR3 is TGTGCCAGCCGAAAAGGCGGGAGTGCAGATACGCAGTATTTT. Translated, it gives CASRKGGSADTQYF.

The chain employs TRBV6-5 and TRBJ2-2; 7 positions agree with TRBD2. CDR1 MNHEY and CDR2 SVGAGI come from the germline V gene. The CDR3 covers 18 residues. V was pared by 2 bases and J by 0 bases, with 9 bases of the junction left unmatched. The chain's CDR3 is CASSYGGSGTANTGELFF. CDR3 coding DNA: TGTGCCAGCAGTTACGGGGGAAGCGGGACCGCGAACACCGGGGAGCTGTTTTTT.

This clonotype was counted only a few times. The J gene is TRBJ2-7, the V gene TRBV6-5, with 10 bases identical to TRBD2. The CDR3 runs 16 residues. Germline CDR1 is MNHEY and CDR2 is SVGAGI. The V segment lost 5 bases and the J segment 2 bases; nucleotides outside the gene matches: 9. The CDR3 DNA is TGTGCCAGCAGTACTCTACTAGCGGGGAGTCCCTACGAGCAGTACTTC. Translation: CASSTLLAGSPYEQYF.

This clonotype occurred a few times. The chain uses TRBV5-1 and TRBJ2-7, with D perhaps matching TRBD1 or TRBD2 (5 bases each). CDR3 size: 15 residues. Germline loops: CDR1 SGHRS, CDR2 YFSETQ. V dropped 6 bases and J dropped 1 base, with 17 bases sitting between them. The CDR3 DNA reads as TGCGCCAGCACCCTTGTCGTCGGGGCATCCTACGAGCAGTACTTC. It yields the protein CASTLVVGASYEQYF. Full variable domain (outside the CDR3, taken from reference TRBV5-1 and TRBJ2-7): KAGVTQTPRYLIKTRGQQVTLSCSPISGHRSVSWYQQTPGQGLQFLFEYFSETQRNKGNFPGRFSGRQFSNSRSEMNVSTLELGDSALYLCASTLVVGASYEQYFGPGTRLTVT.

This clonotype turned up a few times. V gene TRBV5-8 combines with J gene TRBJ2-7; a weak D match, TRBD1 (5 bases). The ends were cut back, 2 bases at V and 0 bases at J, with 9 bases in the middle. Looked up from germline, CDR1 is SGHTS and CDR2 is YDEGEE. CDR3 length: 14 amino acids. The DNA of the CDR3 is TGTGCCAGCAGCTTTCACAGGAGCTCCTACGAGCAGTACTTC. Residues: CASSFHRSSYEQYF.

This clonotype was observed a few times. This chain uses TRBV28 with TRBJ2-1; 11 bases agree with TRBD2. The junction had 4 bases not matched to a gene; V was cut back by 7 bases and J by 2 bases. Germline V gene sequence: CDR1 MDHEN, CDR2 SYDVKM. The length of the CDR3 is 15 residues. For the CDR3, the DNA is TGTGCCAGCATTTTGACTAGCGGGACCTACAATGAGCAGTTCTTC. It yields the protein CASILTSGTYNEQFF.

This sequence joins TRBV4-2 and TRBJ2-3; D gene ambiguous. From germline, CDR1 is LGHNA and CDR2 YNFKEQ. Trimming shortened V by 0 bases and J by 5 bases, and 9 bases separated the two germline ends. This CDR3 comprises 14 residues. The CDR3 region is CASSQDLKKDTQYF. Here the CDR3 DNA reads TGTGCCAGCAGCCAAGATCTGAAGAAAGATACGCAGTATTTT.

This clonotype has more than one count but fewer than ten. The rearrangement links TRBV12-3 or TRBV12-4 to TRBJ2-7; a possible D gene is TRBD1 (6 bases). This CDR3 has 14 amino acids. Trimming removed 6 bases at V and 3 bases at J, with 15 bases between. CDR3 loop: CASSPFDRSYEQYF. DNA of the CDR3: TGTGCCAGCAGCCCCTTCGACAGGAGCTACGAGCAGTACTTC.

The V and J genes are TRBV7-2 and TRBJ2-1, with 11 bases aligning to TRBD2. Germline lookup yields CDR1 SGHTA and CDR2 FQGNSA. With 5 bases clipped from V and 15 bases from J, the junction kept 9 bases outside the gene matches. The CDR3 length is 13 residues. The DNA for the CDR3 is TGTGCCAGCAGCCTGGGGACTAGCGGAGGGATGTTCTTC. Translated: CASSLGTSGGMFF. The full variable domain, completed using reference TRBV7-2 and TRBJ2-1, is GAGVSQSPSNKVTEKGKDVELRCDPISGHTALYWYRQSLGQGLEFLIYFQGNSAPDKSGLPSDRFSAERTGGSVSTLTIQRTQQEDSAVYLCASSLGTSGGMFFGPGTRLTVL.

This clonotype was found a few times. The gene calls are TRBV15 and TRBJ2-7, with D perhaps matching TRBD1 or TRBD2 (5 bases each). V was pared by 0 bases and J by 3 bases, with 15 bases between. This CDR3 spans 16 amino acids. The germline CDR1 and CDR2 sequences are LNHNV and YYDKDF (reference sequence). CDR3 in DNA: TGTGCCACCAGCAGAGATCCGGGGCTAGTTAGCTACGAGCAGTACTTC. It encodes CATSRDPGLVSYEQYF.

V gene TRBV7-2 combines with J gene TRBJ2-7, with 11 bases fitting TRBD1. Germline CDR1 reads SGHTA; CDR2 reads FQGNSA. With 5 bases clipped from V and 6 bases from J, the junction kept 12 bases outside the gene matches. The CDR3 contains 16 residues. CDR3 nucleotides: TGTGCCAGCAGCCTCCGATGGGACAGGGGGAATAGCGAGCAGTACTTC. Translating it yields CASSLRWDRGNSEQYF. The full variable domain, its missing parts supplied by reference TRBV7-2 and TRBJ2-7, is GAGVSQSPSNKVTEKGKDVELRCDPISGHTALYWYRQSLGQGLEFLIYFQGNSAPDKSGLPSDRFSAERTGGSVSTLTIQRTQQEDSAVYLCASSLRWDRGNSEQYFGPGTRLTVT.

The V gene is TRBV2, the J gene TRBJ1-2; possible D gene TRBD1, 5 bases. Germline V lookup: CDR1 SNHLY, CDR2 FYNNEI. Trimming removed 3 bases from V and 4 bases from J, with 15 bases in between. The CDR3 has 15 residues. The CDR3 coding sequence is TGTGCCAGCAGTGAGGGCGCAGGGCCTATCTATGGCTACACCTTC. Encoded protein: CASSEGAGPIYGYTF. Based on the CDR3 plus reference TRBV2 and TRBJ1-2, the full variable domain is EPEVTQTPSHQVTQMGQEVILRCVPISNHLYFYWYRQILGQKVEFLVSFYNNEISEKSEIFDDQFSVERPDGSNFTLKIRSTKLEDSAMYFCASSEGAGPIYGYTFGSGTRLTVV.